The sequence of this T cell receptor (beta chain) was determined in a study of patients and donors after allogeneic stem cell transplantation. TCRdb re-called the RT-PCR reads with MiXCR, one entry per CDR3 protein. The sample yields roughly 880,000 distinct CDR3 sequences, about a sixth seen once. Trimming took 4 bases from V and 1 from J, leaving 13 bases between them. This CDR3 has 16 amino acids. CDR1 and CDR2 (germline): SEHNR, FQNEAQ (reference sequence). Specimen: blood, either unsorted or a sorted T cell fraction (not recorded which). This chain connects TRBV7-9 to TRBJ2-2, with D unresolved. This receptor was identified in a human donor who was either an allogeneic HSCT recipient or a stem cell or donor lymphocyte infusion donor (not recorded which). It is not recorded whose cells these are; they may come from a transplant donor. In DNA form, the CDR3 reads TGTGCCAGCAGCTCCTACGACACACGGAACACCGGGGAGCTGTTTTTT. Amino acid sequence: CASSSYDTRNTGELFF. Together with reference TRBV7-9 and TRBJ2-2, the CDR3 gives the full variable domain: DTGVSQNPRHKITKRGQNVTFRCDPISEHNRLYWYRQTLGQGPEFLTYFQNEAQLEKSRLLSDRFSAERPKGSFSTLEIQRTEQGDSAMYLCASSSYDTRNTGELFFGEGSRLTVL.